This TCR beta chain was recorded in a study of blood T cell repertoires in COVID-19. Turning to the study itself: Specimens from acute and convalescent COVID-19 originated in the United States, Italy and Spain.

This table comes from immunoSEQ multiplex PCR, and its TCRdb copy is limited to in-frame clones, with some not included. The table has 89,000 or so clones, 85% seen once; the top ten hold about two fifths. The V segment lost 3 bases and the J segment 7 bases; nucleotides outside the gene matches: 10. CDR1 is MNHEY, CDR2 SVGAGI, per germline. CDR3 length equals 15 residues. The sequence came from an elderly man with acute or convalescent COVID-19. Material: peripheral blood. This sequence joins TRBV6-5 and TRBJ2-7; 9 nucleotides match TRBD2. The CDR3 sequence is CASSYIAGAGREQYF. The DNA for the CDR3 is TGTGCCAGCAGTTATATAGCGGGAGCGGGACGGGAGCAGTACTTC.